The rows below give T cell receptor beta chains drawn from one sample of a study of beta chain features in type 1 diabetes. Profiling relied on immunoSEQ multiplex PCR, and the TCRdb table lists in-frame clones only, not all of them. The sample consists of under 950,000 clones, around a sixth of them appearing once. The sample comprised naive CD4+ T cells from blood. All receptors derive from a woman in her late teens or twenties in good health. Both conserved end residues are part of each CDR3. The order of the fields is clone size, D gene, J gene, CDR3 length, V gene, CDR3 DNA, CDR3 protein. A D gene is named only where the DNA matches it firmly. Expanded clones get a size class; other rows say once, few or many, or leave the size out.

clone size: -; D gene: TRBD2; J gene: TRBJ2-3; CDR3 length: 17; V gene: TRBV28; CDR3 DNA: TGTGCCAGCAGTTTTGTCCCCGCGCGGGGGTATCGAGATACGCAGTATTTT; CDR3 protein: CASSFVPARGYRDTQYF
clone size: few; D gene: TRBD1; J gene: TRBJ1-4; CDR3 length: 15; V gene: TRBV7-2; CDR3 DNA: TGTGCCAGCAGCTTAACGGGACAGACTAATGAAAAACTGTTTTTT; CDR3 protein: CASSLTGQTNEKLFF
clone size: few; D gene: -; J gene: TRBJ1-1; CDR3 length: 13; V gene: TRBV25-1; CDR3 DNA: TGTGCCAGCAGGGTACATTTCCAATCCCCGGCTTTCTTT; CDR3 protein: CASRVHFQSPAFF
clone size: few; D gene: -; J gene: TRBJ2-1; CDR3 length: 14; V gene: TRBV19; CDR3 DNA: TGTGCCAGTAGTATGGGGCCCCCGGGGAGAGAGCAGTTCTTC; CDR3 protein: CASSMGPPGREQFF
clone size: -; D gene: -; J gene: TRBJ1-1; CDR3 length: 13; V gene: TRBV7-9; CDR3 DNA: TGTGCCAGCAGCTTAGGAACAGGCCTCGAAGCTTTCTTT; CDR3 protein: CASSLGTGLEAFF
clone size: -; D gene: -; J gene: TRBJ2-5; CDR3 length: 12; V gene: TRBV29-1; CDR3 DNA: TGCAGCGTTGACAGGGGGGAAGAGACCCAGTACTTC; CDR3 protein: CSVDRGEETQYF
clone size: -; D gene: -; J gene: TRBJ2-7; CDR3 length: 14; V gene: TRBV6-6; CDR3 DNA: TGTGCCAGCAGTTTATCACAAGGGATCTACGAGCAGTACTTC; CDR3 protein: CASSLSQGIYEQYF
clone size: few; D gene: -; J gene: TRBJ1-2; CDR3 length: 14; V gene: TRBV7-2; CDR3 DNA: TGTGCCAGCAGCTCCGATCGGCAGCCGGGTGGCTACACCTTC; CDR3 protein: CASSSDRQPGGYTF
clone size: -; D gene: TRBD2; J gene: TRBJ2-7; CDR3 length: 17; V gene: TRBV14; CDR3 DNA: TGTGCCAGCAGCCAAGATCCCCTCCCGGGACTAGACTACGAGCAGTACTTC; CDR3 protein: CASSQDPLPGLDYEQYF
clone size: -; D gene: -; J gene: TRBJ2-4; CDR3 length: 12; V gene: TRBV7-2; CDR3 DNA: TGTGCCAGCAGCTTAGAATTCAACATTCAGTACTTC; CDR3 protein: CASSLEFNIQYF
clone size: few; D gene: -; J gene: TRBJ2-7; CDR3 length: 11; V gene: TRBV28; CDR3 DNA: TGTGCCAGCAGTCGCTCCTACGAGCAGTACTTC; CDR3 protein: CASSRSYEQYF
clone size: few; D gene: -; J gene: TRBJ2-7; CDR3 length: 13; V gene: TRBV15; CDR3 DNA: TGTGCCACCAGCAGAGATCTCCCCTACGAGCAGTACTTC; CDR3 protein: CATSRDLPYEQYF
clone size: few; D gene: -; J gene: TRBJ2-7; CDR3 length: 14; V gene: TRBV21-1; CDR3 DNA: TGTGCCAGCAGCCGGCTAGCGGCCAATTACGAGCAGTACTTC; CDR3 protein: CASSRLAANYEQYF
clone size: few; D gene: -; J gene: TRBJ2-1; CDR3 length: 13; V gene: TRBV11-2; CDR3 DNA: TGTGCCAGCAGCTTAGCCCCGGGATCCTCGCAGTTCTTC; CDR3 protein: CASSLAPGSSQFF
clone size: few; D gene: -; J gene: TRBJ2-1; CDR3 length: 15; V gene: TRBV6-6; CDR3 DNA: TGTGCCAGCAGTTACCAACAGGGATCCTACAATGAGCAGTTCTTC; CDR3 protein: CASSYQQGSYNEQFF
clone size: few; D gene: -; J gene: TRBJ2-3; CDR3 length: 14; V gene: TRBV7-8; CDR3 DNA: TGTGCCAGCAGCCCTTTCGGTAGCACAGATACGCAGTATTTT; CDR3 protein: CASSPFGSTDTQYF
clone size: few; D gene: -; J gene: TRBJ1-5; CDR3 length: 12; V gene: TRBV7-9; CDR3 DNA: TGTGCCAGCAACCCTGCCGGTCAGCCCCAGCATTTT; CDR3 protein: CASNPAGQPQHF
clone size: -; D gene: -; J gene: TRBJ2-5; CDR3 length: 13; V gene: TRBV7-9; CDR3 DNA: TGTGCCAGCAGACATACAGGGTGGGAGACCCAGTACTTC; CDR3 protein: CASRHTGWETQYF
clone size: few; D gene: TRBD2; J gene: TRBJ2-7; CDR3 length: 13; V gene: TRBV28; CDR3 DNA: TGTGCCGCGGGGGACGAGGCCCCCTACGAGCAGTACTTC; CDR3 protein: CAAGDEAPYEQYF
clone size: few; D gene: TRBD1; J gene: TRBJ1-1; CDR3 length: 14; V gene: TRBV7-9; CDR3 DNA: TGTGCCAGCAGCCGACAGGGGCTGTACACTGAAGCTTTCTTT; CDR3 protein: CASSRQGLYTEAFF
clone size: -; D gene: -; J gene: TRBJ2-5; CDR3 length: 14; V gene: TRBV9; CDR3 DNA: TGTGCCAGCAGCGTAGACCCGGGAATAGAGACCCAGTACTTC; CDR3 protein: CASSVDPGIETQYF
clone size: few; D gene: -; J gene: TRBJ2-1; CDR3 length: 18; V gene: TRBV4-3; CDR3 DNA: TGCGCCAGCAGCCAAGATTGGATAAGTTCTACTCGATACAATGAGCAGTTCTTC; CDR3 protein: CASSQDWISSTRYNEQFF
clone size: -; D gene: TRBD1; J gene: TRBJ2-7; CDR3 length: 17; V gene: TRBV13; CDR3 DNA: TGTGCCAGCAGCTACGGGACAGGGGGCCTCCGGATCTACGAGCAGTACTTC; CDR3 protein: CASSYGTGGLRIYEQYF
clone size: few; D gene: -; J gene: TRBJ2-7; CDR3 length: 14; V gene: TRBV28; CDR3 DNA: TGTGCCAGCAGTTCCCCAGGGGGACTCTACGAGCAGTACTTC; CDR3 protein: CASSSPGGLYEQYF
clone size: -; D gene: -; J gene: TRBJ1-1; CDR3 length: 14; V gene: TRBV18; CDR3 DNA: TGTGCCAGCTCACTCGGGACGGTGAACACTGAAGCTTTCTTT; CDR3 protein: CASSLGTVNTEAFF
clone size: -; D gene: -; J gene: TRBJ2-5; CDR3 length: 13; V gene: TRBV15; CDR3 DNA: TGTGCCACCAGCAGAGGCCCGGAGGAGACCCAGTACTTC; CDR3 protein: CATSRGPEETQYF
clone size: few; D gene: -; J gene: TRBJ2-1; CDR3 length: 13; V gene: TRBV7-2; CDR3 DNA: TGTGCCAGCAGCTTAGCGGCGATGGGTGAGCAGTTCTTC; CDR3 protein: CASSLAAMGEQFF